This T cell receptor (beta chain) was found in a study of CD8 T cells in ankylosing spondylitis. Study results and limitations: Reported data indicate significant enrichment of disease-linked clones within matched ankylosing spondylitis synovial fluid. It appeared that ankylosing spondylitis blood was characterized by a TCR beta motif of several highly homologous variants. Earlier studies detected some motif variants in reactive arthritis synovial fluid and blood.

This clonotype was seen more than once but under ten times. Its target is unknown. With molecular barcodes, quantitative 5'-RACE was used to make the TCR beta libraries. TCRdb redid the calling of the 5' RACE reads with MiXCR, one entry per CDR3 protein. The table lists hundreds of thousands of distinct CDR3 sequences, over 9.5% of them singletons. This CDR3 spans 12 amino acids. Germline loops: CDR1 SGHVS, CDR2 FQNEAQ. Trimming took 0 bases from V and 8 from J, leaving 7 bases between them. The receptor was isolated from a male donor with ankylosing spondylitis. Material: blood, either unsorted or a sorted T cell fraction (not recorded which). The chain links TRBV7-8 to TRBJ1-1, with no clear D. CDR3 DNA: TGTGCCAGCAGCTTAGCGCCGGAGGAAGCTTTCTTT. Amino acids: CASSLAPEEAFF.